This is a list of T cell receptor beta chains from one sample in a study of post-analysis software for immune sequencing data. MiXCR was run by TCRdb on the PCR reads, yielding one entry per CDR3 protein. The sample contains about 460,000 distinct CDR3 sequences, around 40% of which appear only once. The sequenced sample was blood. These receptors came from a girl between 10 and 17 years old with multiple sclerosis. Each CDR3 is given with its conserved first and last residue. A D gene is named only where the DNA matches it firmly. Rows may omit the clone size; those that give it use once, few, many or a size class.

abundance	j_gene	v_gene	d_gene	CDR3aa	CDR3nt
.	TRBJ1-4	TRBV29-1	.	CSATRGTGNEKLFF	TGCAGCGCCACCCGGGGAACAGGGAATGAAAAACTGTTTTTT
.	TRBJ2-7	TRBV5-1	.	CASSWDTGSSYEQYF	TGCGCCAGCAGCTGGGACACAGGGAGCTCCTACGAGCAGTACTTC
.	TRBJ1-4	TRBV6-1	TRBD1	CASSADRPGTRKLFF	TGTGCCAGCAGTGCGGACAGGCCCGGGACCCGAAAACTGTTTTTT
few	TRBJ2-3	TRBV20-1	.	CEPGRRTDTQYF	TGCGAGCCGGGACGACGCACAGATACGCAGTATTTT
.	TRBJ1-2	TRBV6-6	.	CASSSTATYGYTF	TGTGCCAGCAGCTCGACAGCGACTTATGGCTACACCTTC
few	TRBJ2-7	TRBV10-2	TRBD1	CASSGVGQGDEQYF	TGCGCCAGCAGTGGGGTGGGACAGGGAGACGAGCAGTACTTC
.	TRBJ2-1	TRBV28	.	CASTRAPYNEQFF	TGTGCCAGCACGAGGGCTCCCTACAATGAGCAGTTCTTC
.	TRBJ2-4	TRBV28	.	CVSSFRGVKNIQYF	TGTGTCAGCAGTTTCAGAGGGGTCAAAAACATTCAGTACTTC
few	TRBJ2-1	TRBV5-4	.	CATYSREMGSYNEQFF	TGTGCCACTTACTCGCGGGAAATGGGGTCCTACAATGAGCAGTTCTTC
.	TRBJ1-1	TRBV25-1	TRBD1	CASSDWDRYEAFF	TGTGCCAGCAGTGACTGGGACAGGTATGAAGCTTTCTTT
few	TRBJ2-7	TRBV4-2	TRBD2	CASSQLSPGLAGYYYEQYF	TGTGCCAGCAGCCAACTCTCGCCCGGACTAGCGGGATATTACTACGAGCAGTACTTC
.	TRBJ2-7	TRBV5-5	.	CASSPDWRAISSYEQYF	TGTGCCAGCAGCCCCGACTGGCGGGCTATTAGCTCCTACGAGCAGTACTTC
few	TRBJ2-2	TRBV11-2	TRBD2	CASSYWTSGRVWTGELFF	TGTGCCAGCAGCTATTGGACTAGCGGGAGGGTTTGGACCGGGGAGCTGTTTTTT
.	TRBJ1-1	TRBV7-9	.	CASLKAFF	TGTGCCAGCCTGAAAGCTTTCTTT
.	TRBJ2-7	TRBV20-1	.	CSAIEREISYEQYF	TGCAGTGCCATCGAACGGGAGATAAGCTACGAGCAGTACTTC
.	TRBJ1-2	TRBV20-1	.	CSARDLNPEYGYTF	TGCAGTGCTAGAGATTTAAATCCTGAGTATGGCTACACCTTC
.	TRBJ1-5	TRBV20-1	TRBD1	CSAREHRGGQPQHF	TGCAGTGCCCGTGAACACAGGGGGGGTCAGCCCCAGCATTTT
.	TRBJ2-3	TRBV4-2	.	CASSQEEEESHTDTQYF	TGTGCCAGCAGCCAAGAGGAGGAGGAAAGCCACACAGATACGCAGTATTTT
few	TRBJ2-3	TRBV20-1	.	CSARIRGTSTDTQYF	TGCAGTGCTAGAATTCGGGGGACTAGCACAGATACGCAGTATTTT